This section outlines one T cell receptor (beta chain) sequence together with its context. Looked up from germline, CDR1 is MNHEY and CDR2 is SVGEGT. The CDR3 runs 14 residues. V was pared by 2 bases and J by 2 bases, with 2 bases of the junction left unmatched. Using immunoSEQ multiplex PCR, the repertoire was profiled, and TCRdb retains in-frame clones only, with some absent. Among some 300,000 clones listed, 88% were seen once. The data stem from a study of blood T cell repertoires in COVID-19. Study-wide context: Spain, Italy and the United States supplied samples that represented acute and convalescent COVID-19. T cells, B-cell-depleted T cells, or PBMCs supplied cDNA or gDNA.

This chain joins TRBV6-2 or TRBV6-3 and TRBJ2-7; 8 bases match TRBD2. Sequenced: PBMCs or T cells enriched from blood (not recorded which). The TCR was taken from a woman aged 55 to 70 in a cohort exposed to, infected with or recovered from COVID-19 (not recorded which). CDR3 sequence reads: CASSYQLAAYEQYF. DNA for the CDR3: TGTGCCAGCAGTTACCAACTAGCGGCCTACGAGCAGTACTTC.